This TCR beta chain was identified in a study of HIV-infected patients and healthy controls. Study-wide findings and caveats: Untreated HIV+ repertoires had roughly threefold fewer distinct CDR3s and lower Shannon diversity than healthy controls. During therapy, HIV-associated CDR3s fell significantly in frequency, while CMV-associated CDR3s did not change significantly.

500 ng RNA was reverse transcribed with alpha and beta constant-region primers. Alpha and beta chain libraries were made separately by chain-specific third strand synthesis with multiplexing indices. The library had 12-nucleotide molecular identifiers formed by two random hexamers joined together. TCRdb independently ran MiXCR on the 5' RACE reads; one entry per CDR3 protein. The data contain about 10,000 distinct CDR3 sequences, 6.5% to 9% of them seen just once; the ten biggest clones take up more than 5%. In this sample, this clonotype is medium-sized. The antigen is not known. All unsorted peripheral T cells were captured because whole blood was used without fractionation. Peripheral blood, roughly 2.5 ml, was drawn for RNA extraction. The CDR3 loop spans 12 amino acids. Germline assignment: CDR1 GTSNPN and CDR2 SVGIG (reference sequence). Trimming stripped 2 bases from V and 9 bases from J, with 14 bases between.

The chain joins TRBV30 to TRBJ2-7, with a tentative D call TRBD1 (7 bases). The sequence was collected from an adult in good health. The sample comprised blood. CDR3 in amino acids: CAWSSAGGWQYF. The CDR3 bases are TGTGCCTGGAGTTCGGCAGGGGGGTGGCAGTACTTC.